There are a few counts of the clone carrying this T cell receptor beta chain. Germline V gene data show CDR1 as SQVTM and CDR2 as ANQGSEA. The CDR3 loop spans 11 amino acids. The V end was cut by 4 bases, the J end by 2 bases, with 5 bases between. Unique molecular identifiers were attached to individual cDNA molecules. TCRdb reprocessed the 5' RACE reads via MiXCR and lists one record per CDR3 protein. The sample shows 40,000 to 60,000 distinct CDR3 sequences, around 9.1% of them seen only once. These data come from a study of early T cells in non-severe SARS-CoV-2 infection. Sequencing was performed on whole blood. V is TRBV29-1 and J is TRBJ2-5; D gene ambiguous. This clonotype was obtained from an adult who was a healthcare worker with PCR-confirmed SARS-CoV-2 infection or an uninfected control (not recorded which). The CDR3 DNA sequence: TGCAGCGTTGGCAGGCAAGAGACCCAGTACTTC. The encoded protein is CSVGRQETQYF.